The 26 T cell receptor beta chains below were found in one sample sequenced in a study of low-dose radiotherapy and immunotherapy resistance in tumors. Alpha and beta chains were covered, as first-strand cDNA relied on TRAV- and TRBV-specific primers. TCR amplification used 20 to 25 PCR cycles, a constant-region primer and a V-primer adapter. Via MiXCR, TCRdb re-called the reads, giving one row per CDR3 protein. The table records some 13,000 distinct CDR3 sequences, 75% of them present only once. These receptors were taken from a human donor with advanced metastatic prostate, ovarian, gallbladder or colorectal cancer (not recorded which). This table probably holds off-target reads from a library built for another chain.

The chain recombines TRBV29-1 with TRBJ2-1; 7 nucleotides align to TRBD2. CDR3 length: 13 residues. J gave up 5 bases and V 1 base, and 2 bases lay outside the gene matches. The V gene's germline CDR1 is SQVTM and CDR2 ANQGSEA. CDR3 DNA sequence: TGCAGCGTTGAAGCGGGGGGAAACAATGAGCAGTTCTTC. It translates to CSVEAGGNNEQFF.

The V call is TRBV23-1, the J call TRBJ2-1; the match to TRBD2 covers 9 bases. TRBV23-1 is filed as an ORF, its function uncertain. The CDR3 length is 22 residues. The V segment lost 7 bases and the J segment 0 bases; nucleotides outside the gene matches: 25. This CDR3 reads CASKAPGMFRLLAGSSYNEQFF. CDR3 bases: TGCGCCAGCAAAGCCCCCGGGATGTTCCGTTTGCTAGCGGGGAGCTCCTACAATGAGCAGTTCTTC.

This clonotype was seen a few times. The rearrangement links TRBV18 to TRBJ1-1; 7 bases align to TRBD1. Germline V gene sequence: CDR1 KGHSH, CDR2 LQKENI. The CDR3 is 12 residues long. The ends lost 6 bases at V and 7 bases at J; junction bases unmatched: 5. The chain's CDR3 is CASSQGEGEAFF. For the CDR3, the DNA is TGTGCCAGCTCCCAGGGGGAGGGTGAAGCTTTCTTT.

This clonotype was picked up one time. This chain links TRBV29-1 with TRBJ2-3, with D hard to call. The CDR3 is 14 residues long. Per the germline V gene, CDR1 is SQVTM and CDR2 is ANQGSEA. Deletions cut 0 bases from V and 6 bases from J, with 13 bases between. The CDR3 region has the DNA TGCAGCGTTGAAGATCGTCCGGGCCGGGATACGCAGTATTTT. Translating gives CSVEDRPGRDTQYF.

The V gene is TRBV7-2, the J gene TRBJ1-1, with D uncertain. The CDR3 is made up of 14 amino acids. V was pared by 7 bases and J by 0 bases, with 12 bases between. Germline CDR1 and CDR2: SGHTA and FQGNSA. Written as DNA, the CDR3 is TGTGCCAGCAAGGAGGAAGAGCTGAACACTGAAGCTTTCTTT. This sequence encodes CASKEEELNTEAFF.

The chain combines TRBV7-9 with TRBJ2-6; TRBD2 aligns across 8 bases. The germline V gene encodes CDR1 SEHNR and CDR2 FQNEAQ (reference sequence). V dropped 6 bases and J dropped 0; count of bases not matched to a gene: 19. The CDR3 spans 21 residues. The CDR3: CASRDRNSAGGLSSGANVLTF. CDR3 bases: TGTGCCAGCAGAGACCGTAATTCGGCGGGGGGATTGAGCTCTGGGGCCAACGTCCTGACTTTC.

The J gene is TRBJ1-1, the V gene TRBV11-1; D gene unclear. Germline CDR1 is SGHAT and CDR2 is FQDESV (reference sequence). V lost 0 bases to trimming and J lost 4 bases, with 9 bases between them. The CDR3 runs to 14 residues. This CDR3 reads CASSLADGGTEAFF. The CDR3 DNA follows: TGTGCCAGCAGCTTAGCGGACGGAGGCACTGAAGCTTTCTTT.

This rearrangement joins TRBV6-5 to TRBJ2-7; 7 bases are shared with TRBD1. The germline gives CDR1 MNHEY, CDR2 SVGAGI. V was clipped by 4 bases and J by 2 bases; unmatched bases: 2. This CDR3 comprises 13 residues. The CDR3 coding sequence is TGTGCCAGCAGTTTTGGGACAGCCTACGAGCAGTACTTC. Translation gives CASSFGTAYEQYF.

The V call is TRBV10-3, the J call TRBJ2-1, with D possibly matching TRBD1 (7 bases). This CDR3 is built from 17 residues. CDR1 and CDR2 from the germline V gene are ENHRY and SYGVKD. V was pared by 1 base and J by 8 bases, with 21 bases between. The CDR3 loop is CAISEFAGGTFTDEQFF. CDR3 in DNA: TGTGCCATCAGTGAGTTTGCAGGGGGGACGTTTACGGATGAGCAGTTCTTC.

J is TRBJ2-3 and V is TRBV2, with TRBD2 as a possible D gene (6 bases). Trimming shortened V by 1 base and J by 1 base, and 9 bases separated the two germline ends. The CDR3 has 15 amino acids. Germline V gives CDR1 SNHLY, CDR2 FYNNEI. The CDR3 DNA follows: TGTGCCAGCAGTGAAGGATGGGGGGGCACAGATACGCAGTATTTT. Amino acids: CASSEGWGGTDTQYF.

This clonotype was observed a few times. The V call is TRBV6-2 or TRBV6-3, the J call TRBJ2-5; D may correspond to TRBD1 or TRBD2 (6 bases each). Trimming left V 2 bases short and J 1 base short, with 11 bases between. This CDR3 has 15 residues. Germline V lookup: CDR1 MNHEY, CDR2 SVGEGT. The CDR3 sequence: CASSYGGTPQETQYF. The CDR3 coding sequence is TGTGCCAGCAGTTACGGCGGGACACCCCAAGAGACCCAGTACTTC.

This chain links TRBV4-1 with TRBJ2-1; TRBD1 agrees at 9 bases. J was trimmed by 15 bases and V by 3 bases; bases with no gene match: 9. The germline V gene has CDR1 MGHRA and CDR2 YSYEKL. This CDR3 is built from 13 residues. Here the CDR3 reads CASSQQRDRGMFF. In DNA form, the CDR3 reads TGCGCCAGCAGCCAGCAGCGCGACAGGGGGATGTTCTTC.

This clonotype came up once. This chain joins TRBV10-3 and TRBJ2-1; maybe TRBD2 (6 bases). There are 13 residues in the CDR3. CDR1 ENHRY and CDR2 SYGVKD come from the germline V gene. The germline V and J ends were trimmed by 3 bases and 9 bases, with 12 bases remaining between them. CDR3 coding DNA: TGTGCCATCAGTGAAAGTGGGGGGAGTGAGCAGTTCTTC. Translating it yields CAISESGGSEQFF.

The chain recombines TRBV11-2 with TRBJ1-2, with D perhaps matching TRBD1 (5 bases). The CDR3 contains 16 residues. Between the trimmed V and J ends, which lost 5 bases and 2 bases, there was a span of 18 bases. Germline CDR1 and CDR2: SGHAT and FQNNGV. The CDR3 is CASSPDGGGRNYGYTF. CDR3 sequence (DNA): TGTGCCAGCAGCCCCGATGGCGGGGGGAGAAACTATGGCTACACCTTC.

The chain joins TRBV12-3 or TRBV12-4 to TRBJ1-5, with a tentative D call TRBD1 (6 bases). V was trimmed by 8 bases and J by 7 bases, leaving 15 bases between them. This CDR3 contains 13 residues. CDR3 in DNA: TGTGCCAGCTCCCCCGGGGGCGGGCAGCCCCAGCATTTT. Translation gives CASSPGGGQPQHF.

This chain joins TRBV2 and TRBJ2-3, with TRBD2 identical over 7 bases. The CDR3 loop spans 14 amino acids. J was trimmed by 3 bases and V by 3 bases; bases with no gene match: 3. Per germline, CDR1 SNHLY and CDR2 FYNNEI. CDR3 in amino acids: CASSDQGGTDTQYF. The DNA for the CDR3 is TGTGCCAGCAGTGACCAGGGAGGGACAGATACGCAGTATTTT. Filled out from reference TRBV2 and TRBJ2-3, the complete variable domain reads EPEVTQTPSHQVTQMGQEVILRCVPISNHLYFYWYRQILGQKVEFLVSFYNNEISEKSEIFDDQFSVERPDGSNFTLKIRSTKLEDSAMYFCASSDQGGTDTQYFGPGTRLTVL.

The genes are TRBV5-1 and TRBJ2-2; 12 bases fit TRBD1. CDR3 size: 16 residues. CDR1 is SGHRS, CDR2 YFSETQ, per germline. The J segment lost 7 bases and the V segment lost 6 bases, leaving 10 bases of the junction unmatched. CDR3 sequence: CASKDRDRGPVGELFF. In nucleotides, the CDR3 is TGCGCCAGCAAAGACCGGGACAGGGGGCCTGTCGGGGAGCTGTTTTTT.

This chain links TRBV4-2 with TRBJ2-1; TRBD2 is a possible D gene (5 bases). V was pared by 2 bases and J by 0 bases, with 14 bases between. The CDR3 length is 17 residues. CDR1 is LGHNA, CDR2 YNFKEQ, per germline. CDR3 amino acids: CASSQRRFPSSYNEQFF. The DNA of the CDR3 is TGTGCCAGCAGCCAACGGAGGTTCCCAAGCTCCTACAATGAGCAGTTCTTC.

The chain is built from TRBV20-1 and TRBJ1-6, with 9 positions matching TRBD1. CDR1 and CDR2 (germline): DFQATT, SNEGSKA (reference sequence). CDR3 length: 14 residues. J gave up 3 bases and V 5 bases, and 2 bases lay outside the gene matches. This chain's CDR3 is CSAADRGYNSPLHF. CDR3 nucleotide sequence: TGCAGTGCTGCGGACAGGGGCTATAATTCACCCCTCCACTTT.

The V gene is TRBV21-1, the J gene TRBJ1-4. TRBV21-1 constitutes a pseudogene. CDR3 size: 16 residues. CDR3 region: CASSKLELRTNEKLFF. The CDR3 DNA sequence: TGTGCCAGCAGCAAATTGGAACTAAGGACTAATGAAAAACTGTTTTTT.

This chain connects TRBV20-1 to TRBJ1-2; tentatively, D is TRBD1 (6 bases). Germline V lookup: CDR1 DFQATT, CDR2 SNEGSKA (reference sequence). Trimming took off 2 bases at V and 2 bases at J, with 9 bases between the two ends. The CDR3 has 13 amino acids. CDR3 bases: TGCAGTGCTAGAAGGGGGGTCAACTATGGCTACACCTTC. Its translation: CSARRGVNYGYTF.

This clonotype was seen a single time. V usage is TRBV18 and J usage is TRBJ1-6; a weak D match, TRBD1 (5 bases). V was shortened by 6 bases and J by 0 bases, with 12 bases between the two germline ends. CDR3 length: 16 residues. Germline V gene data show CDR1 as KGHSH and CDR2 as LQKENI. The CDR3 sequence is CASSLGASSYNSPLHF. CDR3 sequence (DNA): TGTGCCAGCTCCCTCGGGGCTAGCTCCTATAATTCACCCCTCCACTTT.

This rearrangement joins TRBV12-3 or TRBV12-4 to TRBJ2-7; TRBD1 matches 9 bases. Germline trimming cut 5 bases from V and 9 bases from J; bases unmatched to any gene: 8. The CDR3 extends over 13 amino acids. In DNA, the CDR3 is TGTGCCAGCAGTACGCCGGGACAGGGACCGCAGTACTTC. Translating gives CASSTPGQGPQYF.

The chain has TRBV6-5 and TRBJ1-4; maybe TRBD1 (5 bases). Germline CDR1 reads MNHEY; CDR2 reads SVGAGI. The V end was cut by 6 bases, the J end by 4 bases, with 12 bases between. The CDR3 covers 14 residues. CDR3 DNA sequence: TGTGCCAGCAGCTTGGGACCGCTTAATGAAAAACTGTTTTTT. This encodes CASSLGPLNEKLFF.

The chain joins TRBV11-2 to TRBJ2-5; D unresolved. Looked up from germline, CDR1 is SGHAT and CDR2 is FQNNGV. V lost 5 bases, J lost 5 bases, and 18 bases lay in between. This CDR3 comprises 15 residues. CDR3 sequence reads: CASSPTPDGLETQYF. CDR3 nucleotides: TGTGCCAGCAGCCCCACCCCGGACGGTCTCGAGACCCAGTACTTC.

This clonotype was picked up one time. The J gene is TRBJ1-1, the V gene TRBV11-2; possible D gene TRBD1, 6 bases. With 1 base removed from V and 4 bases from J, the gap between germline ends came to 10 bases. Germline V lookup: CDR1 SGHAT, CDR2 FQNNGV. The CDR3 runs 14 residues. In nucleotides, the CDR3 is TGTGCCAGCAGCTTAGGTGACAGGATCACTGAAGCTTTCTTT. This gives the protein CASSLGDRITEAFF.